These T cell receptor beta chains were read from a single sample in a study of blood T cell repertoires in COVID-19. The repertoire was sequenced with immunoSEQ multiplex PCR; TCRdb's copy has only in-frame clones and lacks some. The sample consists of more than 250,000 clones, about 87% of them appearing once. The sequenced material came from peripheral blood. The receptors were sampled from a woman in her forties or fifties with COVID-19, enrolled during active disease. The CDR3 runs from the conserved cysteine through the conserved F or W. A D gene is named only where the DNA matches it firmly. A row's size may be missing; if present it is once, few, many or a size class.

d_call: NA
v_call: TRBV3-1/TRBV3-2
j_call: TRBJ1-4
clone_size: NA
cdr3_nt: TGTGCCAGCAGCCAAGATAGGGCGGTACGGGGTGAAAAACTGTTTTTT
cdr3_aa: CASSQDRAVRGEKLFF

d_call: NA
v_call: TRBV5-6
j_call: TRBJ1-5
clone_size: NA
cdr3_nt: TGTGCCAGCAGCTACCAGGGTAGTCAGCCCCAGCATTTT
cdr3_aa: CASSYQGSQPQHF

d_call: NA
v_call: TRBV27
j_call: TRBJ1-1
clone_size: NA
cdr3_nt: TGTGCCAGCAGTTTATGGGCCGGGGGGCTTGACACTGAAGCTTTCTTT
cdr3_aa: CASSLWAGGLDTEAFF

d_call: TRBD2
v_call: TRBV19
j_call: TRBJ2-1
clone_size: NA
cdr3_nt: TGTGCCAGTACCATGGGGGGGGGACTAGCGGGCATAAAGAGCTCCTACAATGAGCAGTTCTTC
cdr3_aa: CASTMGGGLAGIKSSYNEQFF

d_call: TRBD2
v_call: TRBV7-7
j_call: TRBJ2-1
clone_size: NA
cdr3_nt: TGTGCTAGCAGCATGACTAGCGGGAGGGGTAACAATGAGCAGTTCTTC
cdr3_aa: CASSMTSGRGNNEQFF

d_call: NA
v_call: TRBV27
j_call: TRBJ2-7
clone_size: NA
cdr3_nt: TGTGCCAGCAGTTCCACGGACTACGACGAGCAGTACTTC
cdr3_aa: CASSSTDYDEQYF

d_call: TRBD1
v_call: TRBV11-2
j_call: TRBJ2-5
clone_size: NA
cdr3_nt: TGTGCCAGCAGCCTCCTGACAGGGGTTCAGGAGACCCAGTACTTC
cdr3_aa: CASSLLTGVQETQYF

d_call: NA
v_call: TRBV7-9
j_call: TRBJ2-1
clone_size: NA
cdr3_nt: TGTGCCAGCAGCTCTCCGAGTCGGGGATCCTACAATGAGCAGTTCTTC
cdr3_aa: CASSSPSRGSYNEQFF

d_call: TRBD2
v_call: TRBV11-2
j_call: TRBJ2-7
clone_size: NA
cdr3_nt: TGTGCCAGCAGCTCGGGACTAGCGGTGTACGAGCAGTACTTC
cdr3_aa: CASSSGLAVYEQYF

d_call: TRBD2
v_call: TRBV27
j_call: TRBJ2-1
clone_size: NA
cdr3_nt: TGTGCCAGCAGTTTAGGGCGGGAGGGCCCCTGGGTGTTCTTC
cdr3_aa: CASSLGREGPWVFF

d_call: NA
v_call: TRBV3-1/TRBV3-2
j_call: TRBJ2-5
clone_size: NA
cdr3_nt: TGTGCCAGCAGCCAAGTGTACAACCCCCAAGAGACCCAGTACTTC
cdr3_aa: CASSQVYNPQETQYF

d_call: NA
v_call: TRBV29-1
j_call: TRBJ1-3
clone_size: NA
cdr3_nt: TGCAGCGCTACGGGACTTGGAAACACCATATATTTT
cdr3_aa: CSATGLGNTIYF

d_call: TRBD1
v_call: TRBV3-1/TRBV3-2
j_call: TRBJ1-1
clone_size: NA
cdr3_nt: TGTGCCAGCAGCCAAGATATCGCAGGGGGCTTGAACACTGAAGCTTTCTTT
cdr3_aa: CASSQDIAGGLNTEAFF

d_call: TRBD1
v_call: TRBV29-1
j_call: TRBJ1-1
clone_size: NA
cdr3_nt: TGCAGCGTTGAAATTGGGGGACAGATGAACACTGAAGCTTTCTTT
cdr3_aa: CSVEIGGQMNTEAFF

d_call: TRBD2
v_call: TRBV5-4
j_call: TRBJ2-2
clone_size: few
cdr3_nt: TGTGCCAGCAGCTCGGGACTAATCGCGAACACCGGGGAGCTGTTTTTT
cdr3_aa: CASSSGLIANTGELFF

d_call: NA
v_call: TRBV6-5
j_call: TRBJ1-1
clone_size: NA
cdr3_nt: TGTGCCAGCAGTTACGATGACACCAGTCCCCACACTGAAGCTTTCTTT
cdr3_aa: CASSYDDTSPHTEAFF

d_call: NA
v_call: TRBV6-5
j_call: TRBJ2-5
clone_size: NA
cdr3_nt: TGTGCCAGCAGTTTACAGGGCCGGTGGGAGACCCAGTACTTC
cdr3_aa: CASSLQGRWETQYF

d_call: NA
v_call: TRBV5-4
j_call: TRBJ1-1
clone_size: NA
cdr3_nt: TGTGCCAGCAGTTACACAGGCGCGGGAACTGAAGCTTTCTTT
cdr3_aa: CASSYTGAGTEAFF

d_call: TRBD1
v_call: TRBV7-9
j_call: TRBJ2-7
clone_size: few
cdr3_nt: TGTGCCAGCAGCTCCCGGGACAGCTACGAGCAGTACTTC
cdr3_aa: CASSSRDSYEQYF

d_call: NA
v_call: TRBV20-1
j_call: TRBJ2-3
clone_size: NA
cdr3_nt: TGCAGTGCTAGGGTTCAGAATACGCAGTATTTT
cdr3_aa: CSARVQNTQYF

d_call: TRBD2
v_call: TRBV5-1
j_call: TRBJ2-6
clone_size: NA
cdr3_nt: TGCGCCAGCAGCTTTGTCGCGACTAGCGGATTAACTGGGGCCAACGTCCTGACTTTC
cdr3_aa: CASSFVATSGLTGANVLTF

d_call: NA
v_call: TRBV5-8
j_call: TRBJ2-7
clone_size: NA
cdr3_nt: TGTGCCAGCAGCTTTCTGAAGAGCTCCTACGAGCAGTACTTC
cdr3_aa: CASSFLKSSYEQYF

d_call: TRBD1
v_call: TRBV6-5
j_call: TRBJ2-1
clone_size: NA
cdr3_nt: TGTGCCAGCAGGCTTACAGGGGGCAATGAGCAGTTCTTC
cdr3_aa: CASRLTGGNEQFF

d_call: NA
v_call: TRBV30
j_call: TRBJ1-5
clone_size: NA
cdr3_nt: TGTGCCTGGAGTGTAGGGGACACTAGCAATCAGCCCCAGCATTTT
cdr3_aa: CAWSVGDTSNQPQHF

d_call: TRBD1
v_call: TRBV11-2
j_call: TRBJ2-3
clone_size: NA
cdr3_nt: TGTGCCAGCAGCTTAGACAGGGGGCCGACAGATACGCAGTATTTT
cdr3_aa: CASSLDRGPTDTQYF

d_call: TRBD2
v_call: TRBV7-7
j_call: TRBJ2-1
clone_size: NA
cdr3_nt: TGTGCCAGCAGCTTAGGGACGGCGGGAGTGGATGAGCAGTTCTTC
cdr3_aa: CASSLGTAGVDEQFF

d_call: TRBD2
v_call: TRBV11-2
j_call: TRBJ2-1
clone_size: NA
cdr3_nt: TGTGCCAGCAGACCTAGCGGGGCCTACAATGAGCAGTTCTTC
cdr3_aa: CASRPSGAYNEQFF

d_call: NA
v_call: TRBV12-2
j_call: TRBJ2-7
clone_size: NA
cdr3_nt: TGTGCAAGTCGCATAGTAGGACAGGGGCCCTACGAGCAGTACTTC
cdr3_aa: CASRIVGQGPYEQYF

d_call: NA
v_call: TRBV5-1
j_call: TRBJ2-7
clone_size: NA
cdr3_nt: TGCGCCAGCAGCCCCGAGGGCTACGAGCAGTACTTC
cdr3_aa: CASSPEGYEQYF

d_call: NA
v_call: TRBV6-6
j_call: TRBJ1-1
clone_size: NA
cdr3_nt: TGTGCCAGCAGTTATATCCAGGGGAACACTGAAGCTTTCTTT
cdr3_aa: CASSYIQGNTEAFF

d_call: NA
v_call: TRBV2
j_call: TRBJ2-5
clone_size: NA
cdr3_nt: TGTGCCAGCAGATCCGGGACAAACCAAGAGACCCAGTACTTC
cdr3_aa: CASRSGTNQETQYF

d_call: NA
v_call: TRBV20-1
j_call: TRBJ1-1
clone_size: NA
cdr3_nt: TGCAGTGCTAGTCCCGCGGGGGCCCTGGGGTACACTGAAGCTTTCTTT
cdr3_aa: CSASPAGALGYTEAFF

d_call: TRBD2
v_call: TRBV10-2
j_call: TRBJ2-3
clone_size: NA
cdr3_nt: TGCGCCAGCAGTGAACTAGCGGGAGGTCCAGATACGCAGTATTTT
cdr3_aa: CASSELAGGPDTQYF

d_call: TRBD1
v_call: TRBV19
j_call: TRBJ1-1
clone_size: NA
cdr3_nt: TGTGCCAGTAGGAAGGACAGGGTGGGGGCTGAAGCTTTCTTT
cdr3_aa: CASRKDRVGAEAFF

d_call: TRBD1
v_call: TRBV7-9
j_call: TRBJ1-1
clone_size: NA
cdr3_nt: TGTGCCAGCAGCCCGGGACAGTTCGCTGAAGCTTTCTTT
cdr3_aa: CASSPGQFAEAFF

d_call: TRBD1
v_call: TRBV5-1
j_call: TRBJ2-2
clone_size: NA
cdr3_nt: TGCGCCAGCAAGGGGACAGGGGCTTTCACCGGGGAGCTGTTTTTT
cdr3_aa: CASKGTGAFTGELFF

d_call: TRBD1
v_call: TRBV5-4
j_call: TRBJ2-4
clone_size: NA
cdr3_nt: TGTGCCAGCAGCTCCGGACAGGGGGTGGAATTAGTCAAAAACATTCAGTACTTC
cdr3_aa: CASSSGQGVELVKNIQYF